These 16 T cell receptor beta chains came from one sample sequenced in a study of vaccination and CD4 T cells after COVID-19. Time point reported: late sampling 161 to 241 days after vaccination in a few convalescent patients. TCRdb called the PCR reads again in MiXCR, with one record for every CDR3 protein. The table lists some 28,000 distinct CDR3 sequences, under 65% of them singletons, with 5.5% in the top ten. The sample was CD4+ T cells from blood, taken about 7 months after SARS-CoV-2 vaccination. The receptors stem from a human donor who had recovered from COVID-19.

The chain recombines TRBV27 with TRBJ2-5; D may be TRBD1 (5 bases). V was clipped by 3 bases and J by 5 bases, with 16 bases between them. Germline CDR1 is MNHEY and CDR2 is SMNVEV (reference sequence). The CDR3 has 15 residues. The CDR3 protein is CASSFRGRSGETQYF. CDR3 sequence (DNA): TGTGCCAGCAGTTTCCGCGGAAGGTCAGGGGAGACCCAGTACTTC.

The chain has TRBV2 and TRBJ2-7, with 7 bases matching TRBD1. Germline trimming cut 6 bases from V and 1 base from J; bases unmatched to any gene: 3. The CDR3 sequence is 13 residues long. Germline CDR1 and CDR2: SNHLY and FYNNEI. This CDR3 reads CASSRQGSYEQYF. The CDR3 DNA sequence: TGTGCCAGCAGCCGACAGGGATCCTACGAGCAGTACTTC.

This clonotype was counted a single time. This chain links TRBV6-5 with TRBJ2-6; 10 bases are a match to TRBD1. The CDR3 runs to 16 residues. Germline CDR1 and CDR2: MNHEY and SVGAGI. V shed 4 bases, J shed 0 bases, and the junction held 0 bases outside the gene matches. The CDR3 sequence: CASSWTGGSGANVLTF. For the CDR3, the DNA is TGTGCCAGCAGTTGGACAGGGGGCTCTGGGGCCAACGTCCTGACTTTC.

The table lists this clonotype with a few counts. The junction differs from germline at one of its ends, possibly a read error. The chain employs TRBV27 and TRBJ2-7; TRBD1 might be the D (6 bases). Germline V gene lookup returns CDR1 MNHEY and CDR2 SMNVEV (reference sequence). This CDR3 contains 15 residues. Written as DNA, the CDR3 is TGTGCCACCAGTCCCCGGGACAAAAATTACTACGAGCAGTACTTC. It encodes CATSPRDKNYYEQYF.

The genes are TRBV7-9 and TRBJ1-2, with no clear D. V lost 4 bases, J lost 5 bases, and 8 bases lay in between. CDR3 length equals 12 residues. Germline-derived CDR1 and CDR2 are SEHNR and FQNEAQ (reference sequence). CDR3 sequence (DNA): TGTGCCAGCAGCTCGAGTGGGTATGGCTACACCTTC. This translates into CASSSSGYGYTF.

This clonotype was seen just once. The chain joins TRBV7-9 to TRBJ1-2; tentatively, D is TRBD1 (5 bases). This CDR3 comprises 16 residues. Trimming removed 3 bases at V and 7 bases at J, with 21 bases between. Germline assignment: CDR1 SEHNR and CDR2 FQNEAQ (reference sequence). CDR3 residues: CASSLTRWGEMSGYTF. As DNA, the CDR3 is TGTGCCAGCAGCTTGACCCGGTGGGGGGAGATGAGTGGCTACACCTTC. The full variable domain, in which reference TRBV7-9 and TRBJ1-2 provide the parts outside the CDR3, is DTGVSQNPRHKITKRGQNVTFRCDPISEHNRLYWYRQTLGQGPEFLTYFQNEAQLEKSRLLSDRFSAERPKGSFSTLEIQRTEQGDSAMYLCASSLTRWGEMSGYTFGSGTRLTVV.

The genes are TRBV28 and TRBJ1-5; D is unresolved. This CDR3 has 14 amino acids. The V gene lost 1 base and the J gene lost 4 bases, with 8 bases spanning the gap. CDR1 is MDHEN and CDR2 is SYDVKM in the germline V gene. The CDR3 loop reads CASSLLGGNQPQHF. CDR3 sequence (DNA): TGTGCCAGCAGTTTATTGGGTGGAAATCAGCCCCAGCATTTT.

This clonotype has a handful of counts. The CDR3 region is CSAGRGRSGYQETQYF. CDR3 nucleotides: TGCAGTGCCGGCCGTGGGCGGAGCGGGTACCAAGAGACCCAGTACTTC. The chain combines TRBV20-1 with TRBJ2-5, with D possibly being TRBD2 (6 bases). The germline V gene has CDR1 DFQATT and CDR2 SNEGSKA (reference sequence). The CDR3 is made up of 16 amino acids. The V gene lost 6 bases and the J gene lost 0 bases, with 20 bases spanning the gap.

The chain links TRBV28 to TRBJ2-1; D is uncertain. This CDR3 has 13 amino acids. V was trimmed by 2 bases and J by 6 bases, leaving 8 bases between them. Germline V CDR1 and CDR2: MDHEN, SYDVKM. The CDR3 is CASSLPEPNEQFF. Here the CDR3 DNA reads TGTGCCAGCAGTTTACCAGAACCCAATGAGCAGTTCTTC.

This chain uses TRBV20-1 with TRBJ2-1; TRBD2 is a possible D gene (6 bases). Germline assignment: CDR1 DFQATT and CDR2 SNEGSKA (reference sequence). V lost 6 bases, J lost 9 bases, and 21 bases lay in between. The CDR3 is 14 residues long. The DNA for the CDR3 is TGCAGTGCGGAGACTAGAAGGTATATCGGTGAGCAGTTCTTC. This sequence encodes CSAETRRYIGEQFF.

CDR3 in DNA: TGTGCCAGCTCACCATATAGTGGGAGCAATGAGCAGTTCTTC. It yields the protein CASSPYSGSNEQFF. The rearrangement links TRBV18 to TRBJ2-1, with D possibly matching TRBD2 (5 bases). Deletions cut 2 bases from V and 6 bases from J, with 11 bases between. Germline CDR1 is KGHSH and CDR2 is LQKENI. CDR3 length: 14 amino acids.

The rearrangement joins TRBV6-4 to TRBJ2-6, with D tentatively TRBD2 (6 bases). The length of the CDR3 is 16 residues. Germline CDR1 MRHNA, CDR2 SNTAGT. Trimming took off 0 bases at V and 0 bases at J, with 6 bases between the two ends. CDR3 nucleotide sequence: TGTGCCAGCAGTGACTCGACTAGCTCTGGGGCCAACGTCCTGACTTTC. Protein: CASSDSTSSGANVLTF.

Note on this clonotype: No DNA is shown, since the ends of the CDR3 on it are uncertain; the CDR3 is the one TCRdb lists. The chain uses TRBV6-5 and TRBJ2-7; TRBD2, as called in the table, went unchecked against the DNA. A total of 15 residues make up the CDR3, ends included. Germline CDR1 is MNHEY and CDR2 is SVGAGI. The CDR3 here is CASSSSTSGRLKQYF.

This chain joins TRBV14 and TRBJ2-2, with D hard to call. Germline-derived CDR1 and CDR2 are SGHDN and FVKESK. V was cut by 4 bases and J by 1 base, with 1 base left in between. The CDR3 has 12 amino acids. The CDR3 is CASSLNTGELFF. The DNA of the CDR3 is TGTGCCAGCAGCCTGAACACCGGGGAGCTGTTTTTT.

The genes are TRBV2 and TRBJ2-3; maybe TRBD1 (7 bases). Germline assignment: CDR1 SNHLY and CDR2 FYNNEI. Trimming stripped 8 bases from V and 1 base from J, with 13 bases between. The CDR3 consists of 14 residues. This chain's CDR3 is CASQGGIGTDTQYF. DNA of the CDR3: TGTGCCAGCCAGGGGGGTATCGGCACAGATACGCAGTATTTT.

A few counts support this clonotype. V is TRBV7-2 and J is TRBJ2-3; D gene uncertain. CDR3 length equals 17 residues. Per the germline V gene, CDR1 is SGHTA and CDR2 is FQGNSA. Trimming cost V 0 bases and J 3 bases, with 16 bases left between them. CDR3 DNA sequence: TGTGCCAGCAGCTTAGCGATGAGAGCTGGAAGGACAGATACGCAGTATTTT. Its translation: CASSLAMRAGRTDTQYF.